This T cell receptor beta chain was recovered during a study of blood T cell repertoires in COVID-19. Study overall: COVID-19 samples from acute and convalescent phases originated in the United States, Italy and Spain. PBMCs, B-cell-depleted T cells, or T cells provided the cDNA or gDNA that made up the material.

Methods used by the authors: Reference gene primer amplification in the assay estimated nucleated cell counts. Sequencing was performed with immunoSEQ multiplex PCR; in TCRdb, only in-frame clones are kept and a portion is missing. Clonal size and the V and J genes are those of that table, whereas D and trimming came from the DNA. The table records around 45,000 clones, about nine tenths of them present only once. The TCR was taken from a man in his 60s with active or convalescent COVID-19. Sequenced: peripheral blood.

The CDR3 sequence: CASREPGNQPQHF. As DNA, the CDR3 is TGTGCCAGTAGGGAGCCCGGGAATCAGCCCCAGCATTTT. V usage is TRBV19 and J usage is TRBJ1-5, with unresolved D. The CDR3 extends over 13 amino acids. Trimming left V 6 bases short and J 4 bases short, with 10 bases between. In germline, CDR1 is LNHDA, CDR2 SQIVND (reference sequence).